The clone carrying this T cell receptor (beta chain) was counted many times. This sample was included in a study of T cell repertoires in cytomegalovirus infection. Each CDR3 protein is one row after TCRdb ran MiXCR on the reads. The sample lists fewer than 300,000 distinct CDR3 sequences; roughly 23% were seen once. The receptor comes from a human donor in good health (CMV status not recorded). Some clones in this sample may be carry-over from other donors' samples. Sequenced sample: PBMCs.

In DNA form, the CDR3 reads TGTGCCAGCAGCGCCCGGGGGCGCAGAAACATTCAGTACTTC. Translating gives CASSARGRRNIQYF. This chain connects TRBV6-2 or TRBV6-3 to TRBJ2-4; D is tentatively TRBD1 or TRBD2 (6 bases each). CDR3 length equals 14 residues. Trimming shortened V by 6 bases and J by 6 bases, and 15 bases separated the two germline ends. Germline values: CDR1 MNHEY, CDR2 SVGEGT.